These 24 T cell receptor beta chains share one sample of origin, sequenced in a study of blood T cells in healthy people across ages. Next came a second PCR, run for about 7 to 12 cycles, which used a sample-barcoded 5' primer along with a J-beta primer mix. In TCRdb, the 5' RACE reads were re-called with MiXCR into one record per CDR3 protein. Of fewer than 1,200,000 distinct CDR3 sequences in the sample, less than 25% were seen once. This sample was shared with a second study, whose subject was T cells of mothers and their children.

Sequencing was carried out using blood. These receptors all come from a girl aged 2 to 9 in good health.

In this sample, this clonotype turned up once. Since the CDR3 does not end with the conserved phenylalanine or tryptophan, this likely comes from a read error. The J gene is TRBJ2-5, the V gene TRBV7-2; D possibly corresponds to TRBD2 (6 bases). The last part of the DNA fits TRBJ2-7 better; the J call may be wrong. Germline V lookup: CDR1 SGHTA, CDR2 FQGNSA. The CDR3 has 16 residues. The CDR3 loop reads CASSLVGSGNSYEQYL. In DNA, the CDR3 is TGTGCCAGCAGCTTAGTTGGTAGCGGAAACTCCTACGAGCAGTACCTC.

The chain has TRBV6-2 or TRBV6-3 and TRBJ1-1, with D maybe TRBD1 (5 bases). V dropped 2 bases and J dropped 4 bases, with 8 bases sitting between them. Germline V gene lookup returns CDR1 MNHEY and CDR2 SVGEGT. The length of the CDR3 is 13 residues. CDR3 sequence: CASSYLGGTEAFF. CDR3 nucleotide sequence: TGTGCCAGCAGTTACCTGGGGGGCACTGAAGCTTTCTTT.

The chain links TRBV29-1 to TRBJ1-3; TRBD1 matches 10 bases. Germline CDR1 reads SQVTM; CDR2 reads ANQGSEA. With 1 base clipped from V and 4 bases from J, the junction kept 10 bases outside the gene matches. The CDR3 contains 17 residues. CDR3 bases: TGCAGCGTTGAAGTCAATGACAGGGGGCCGTGGGGAAACACCATATATTTT. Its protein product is CSVEVNDRGPWGNTIYF.

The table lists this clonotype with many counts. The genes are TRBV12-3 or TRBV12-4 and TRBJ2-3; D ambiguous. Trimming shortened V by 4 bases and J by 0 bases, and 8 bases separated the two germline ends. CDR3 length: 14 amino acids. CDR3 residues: CASSWDRSTDTQYF. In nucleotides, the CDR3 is TGTGCCAGCAGTTGGGATAGGAGCACAGATACGCAGTATTTT.

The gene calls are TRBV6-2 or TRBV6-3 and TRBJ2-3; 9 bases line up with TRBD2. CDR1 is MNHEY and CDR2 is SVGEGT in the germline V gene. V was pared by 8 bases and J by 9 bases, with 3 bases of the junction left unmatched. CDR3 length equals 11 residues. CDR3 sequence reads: CASGAGGTQYF. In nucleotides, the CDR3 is TGTGCCAGCGGGGCGGGAGGGACGCAGTATTTT.

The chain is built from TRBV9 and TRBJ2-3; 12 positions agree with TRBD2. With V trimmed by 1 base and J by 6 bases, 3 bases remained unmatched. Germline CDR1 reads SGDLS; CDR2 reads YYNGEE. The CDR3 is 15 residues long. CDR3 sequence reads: CASSVMGTSGDTQYF. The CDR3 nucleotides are TGTGCCAGCAGCGTAATGGGGACTAGCGGGGATACGCAGTATTTT.

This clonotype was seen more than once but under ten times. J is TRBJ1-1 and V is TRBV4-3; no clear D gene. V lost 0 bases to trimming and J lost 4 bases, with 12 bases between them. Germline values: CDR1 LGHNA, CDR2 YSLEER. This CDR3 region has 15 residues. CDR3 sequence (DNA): TGCGCCAGCAGCCAAGACGGCCTTGGGTCCACTGAAGCTTTCTTT. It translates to CASSQDGLGSTEAFF.

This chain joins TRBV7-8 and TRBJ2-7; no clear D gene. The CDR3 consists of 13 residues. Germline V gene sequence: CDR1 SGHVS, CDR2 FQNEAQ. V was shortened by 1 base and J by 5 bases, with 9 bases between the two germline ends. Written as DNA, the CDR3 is TGTGCCAGCAGCTTAGGGGCGTACAACGAGCAGTACTTC. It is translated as CASSLGAYNEQYF.

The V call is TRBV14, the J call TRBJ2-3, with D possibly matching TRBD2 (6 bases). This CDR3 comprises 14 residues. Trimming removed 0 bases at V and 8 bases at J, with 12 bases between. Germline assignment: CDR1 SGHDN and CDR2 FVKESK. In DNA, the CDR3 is TGTGCCAGCAGCCAAGATGGTCCCGGGAGTACGCAGTATTTT. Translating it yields CASSQDGPGSTQYF.

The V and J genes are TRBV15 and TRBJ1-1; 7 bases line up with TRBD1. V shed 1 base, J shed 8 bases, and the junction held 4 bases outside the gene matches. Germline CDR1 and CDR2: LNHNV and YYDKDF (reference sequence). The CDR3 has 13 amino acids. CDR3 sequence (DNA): TGTGCCACCAGCAGAGGGAGGGACAGCGAAGCTTTCTTT. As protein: CATSRGRDSEAFF.

The CDR3 here is CASSSREGEDNSPLHF. As DNA, the CDR3 is TGCGCCAGCAGCTCCCGTGAGGGAGAGGATAATTCACCCCTCCACTTT. The chain uses TRBV5-1 and TRBJ1-6, with D unresolved. The CDR3 has 16 amino acids. CDR1 is SGHRS and CDR2 is YFSETQ in the germline V gene. The V end lost 3 bases, the J end lost 5 bases, and 15 bases lay between the germline ends.

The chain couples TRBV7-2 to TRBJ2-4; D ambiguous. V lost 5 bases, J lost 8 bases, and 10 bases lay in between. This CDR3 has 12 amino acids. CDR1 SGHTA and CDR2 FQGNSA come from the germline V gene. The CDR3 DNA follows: TGTGCCAGCAGCCCGGGCTCAGACATTCAGTACTTC. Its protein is CASSPGSDIQYF.

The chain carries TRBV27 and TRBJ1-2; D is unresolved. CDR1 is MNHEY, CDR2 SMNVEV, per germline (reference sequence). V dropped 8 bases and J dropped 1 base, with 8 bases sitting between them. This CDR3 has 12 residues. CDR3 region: CASADFNYGYTF. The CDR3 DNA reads TGTGCCAGCGCCGATTTTAACTATGGCTACACCTTC.

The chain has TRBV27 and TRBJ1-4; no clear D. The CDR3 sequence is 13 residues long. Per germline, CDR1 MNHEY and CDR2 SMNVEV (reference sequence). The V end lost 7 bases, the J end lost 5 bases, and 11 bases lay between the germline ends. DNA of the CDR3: TGTGCCAGCACTCGCCAGGCGAATGAAAAACTGTTTTTT. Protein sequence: CASTRQANEKLFF.

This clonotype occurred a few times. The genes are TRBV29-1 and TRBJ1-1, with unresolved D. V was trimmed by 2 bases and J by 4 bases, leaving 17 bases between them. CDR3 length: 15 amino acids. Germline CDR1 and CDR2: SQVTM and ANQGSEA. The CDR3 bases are TGCAGCGTTGAACCCCGCGGGAGGGAAGGCACTGAAGCTTTCTTT. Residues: CSVEPRGREGTEAFF.

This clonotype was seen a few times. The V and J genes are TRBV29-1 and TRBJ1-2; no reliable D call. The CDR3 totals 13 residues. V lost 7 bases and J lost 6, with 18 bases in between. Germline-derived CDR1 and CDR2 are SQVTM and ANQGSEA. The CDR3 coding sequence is TGCAGCGCTGGGTCCCACGAGTCTGATGGCTACACCTTC. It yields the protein CSAGSHESDGYTF. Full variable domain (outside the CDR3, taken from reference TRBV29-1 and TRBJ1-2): SAVISQKPSRDICQRGTSLTIQCQVDSQVTMMFWYRQQPGQSLTLIATANQGSEATYESGFVIDKFPISRPNLTFSTLTVSNMSPEDSSIYLCSAGSHESDGYTFGSGTRLTVV.

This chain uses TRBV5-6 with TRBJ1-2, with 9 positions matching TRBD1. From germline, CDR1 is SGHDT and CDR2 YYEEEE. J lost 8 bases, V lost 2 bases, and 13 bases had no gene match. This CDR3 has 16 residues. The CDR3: CASSFGQGILEEGYTF. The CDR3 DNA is TGTGCCAGCAGCTTCGGACAGGGGATACTGGAGGAAGGCTACACCTTC.

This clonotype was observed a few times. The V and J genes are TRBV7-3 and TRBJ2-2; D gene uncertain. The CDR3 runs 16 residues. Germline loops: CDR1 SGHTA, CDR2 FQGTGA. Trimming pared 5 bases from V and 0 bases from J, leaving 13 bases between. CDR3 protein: CASSLPTASNTGELFF. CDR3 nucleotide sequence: TGTGCCAGCAGCCTCCCGACGGCTTCGAACACCGGGGAGCTGTTTTTT.

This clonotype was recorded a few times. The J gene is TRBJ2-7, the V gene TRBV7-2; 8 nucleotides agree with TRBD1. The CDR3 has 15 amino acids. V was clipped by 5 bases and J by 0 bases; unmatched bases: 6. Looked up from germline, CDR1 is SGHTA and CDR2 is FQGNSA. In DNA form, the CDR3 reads TGTGCCAGCAGCCCCCGGACAGGGCGCTCCTACGAGCAGTACTTC. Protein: CASSPRTGRSYEQYF.

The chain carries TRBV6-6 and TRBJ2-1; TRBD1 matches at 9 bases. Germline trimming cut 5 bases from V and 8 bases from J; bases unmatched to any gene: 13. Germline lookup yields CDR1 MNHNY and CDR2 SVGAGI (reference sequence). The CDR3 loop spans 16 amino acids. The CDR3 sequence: CASSPGTGRIDHEQFF. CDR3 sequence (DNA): TGTGCCAGCAGTCCCGGGACAGGGCGAATAGACCATGAGCAGTTCTTC.

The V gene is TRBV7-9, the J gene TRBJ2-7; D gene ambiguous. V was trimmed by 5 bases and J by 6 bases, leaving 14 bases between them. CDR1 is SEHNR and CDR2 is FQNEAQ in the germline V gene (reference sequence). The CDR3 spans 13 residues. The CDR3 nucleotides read TGTGCCAGCAGCCCTGGAGCTAGTCCCGAGCAGTACTTC. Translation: CASSPGASPEQYF.

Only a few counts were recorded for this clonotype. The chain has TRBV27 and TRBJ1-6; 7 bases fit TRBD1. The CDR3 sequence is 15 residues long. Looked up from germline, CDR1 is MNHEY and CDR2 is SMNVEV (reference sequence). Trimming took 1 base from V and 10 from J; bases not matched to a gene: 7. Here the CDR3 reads CASSLFGDSLSPLHF. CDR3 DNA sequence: TGTGCCAGCAGTTTATTCGGGGACAGCCTATCACCCCTCCACTTT.

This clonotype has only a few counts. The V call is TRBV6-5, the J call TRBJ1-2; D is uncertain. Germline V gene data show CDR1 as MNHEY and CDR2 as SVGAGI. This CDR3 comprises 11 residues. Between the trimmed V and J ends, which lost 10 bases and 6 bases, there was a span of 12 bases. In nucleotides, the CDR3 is TGTGCCATCCGTGGCCCTGATGGCTACACCTTC. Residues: CAIRGPDGYTF.

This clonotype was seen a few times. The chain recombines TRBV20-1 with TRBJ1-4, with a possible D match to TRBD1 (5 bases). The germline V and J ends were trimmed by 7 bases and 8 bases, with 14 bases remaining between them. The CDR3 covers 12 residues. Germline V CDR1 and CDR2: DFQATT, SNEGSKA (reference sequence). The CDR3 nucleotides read TGCAGTGGGAAAAGGGGATCAGAAAAACTGTTTTTT. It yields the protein CSGKRGSEKLFF.